This T cell receptor (beta chain) came from a study of blood T cell repertoires in COVID-19. Study in general: There were acute and convalescent COVID-19 samples, and they came from the United States, Italy and Spain. Nucleic acid was either cDNA or gDNA, and it came from T cells, B-cell-depleted T cells, or PBMCs.

Authors' analysis steps: Nucleated cell counts were estimated from reference gene primer amplification. Some clones are missing from TCRdb's copy, which holds only in-frame ones; the method was immunoSEQ multiplex PCR. The DNA was the basis for D and trimming; V, J and clone size are from that table. The sample consists of some 42,000 clones, 89% of them appearing once. Trimming cost V 8 bases and J 6 bases, with 17 bases left between them. Germline V gene data show CDR1 as LNHDA and CDR2 as SQIVND (reference sequence). The CDR3 consists of 13 residues. The chain combines TRBV19 with TRBJ2-7; tentatively, D is TRBD1 (6 bases). The clonotype was recovered from a human donor in a cohort sampled during active COVID-19. The sequencing sample was made of peripheral blood. The CDR3 DNA sequence: TGTGCCAGTTCCTTTAGGACAGATGGCGAGCAGTACTTC. This translates into CASSFRTDGEQYF.